The present T cell receptor (beta chain) was sequenced within a study of T cell responses to AZD1222 COVID-19 vaccine. The table came from immunoSEQ multiplex PCR; TCRdb's copy has only in-frame clones and leaves some out. Of tens of thousands of clones in the sample, 70% to 90% were seen once. This clone was seen once. Its antigen is unidentified. Findings and limits, study-wide: Donors skewed white British and female; clonal diversity was possibly underestimated. Sampling captured repertoires only after the peak T cell response.

V lost 4 bases, J lost 6 bases, and 7 bases lay in between. Germline V lookup: CDR1 MDHEN, CDR2 SYDVKM. This CDR3 is built from 12 residues. The TCR originated in an adult who received the AZD1222 COVID-19 vaccine. The chain recombines TRBV28 with TRBJ1-5, with D possibly TRBD1 on 6 matching bases. The sequencing here drew on peripheral blood, taken 28 days after the second AZD1222 dose. In DNA, the CDR3 is TGTGCCAGCAGTTCAGGGGCTCAGCCCCAGCATTTT. Translation gives CASSSGAQPQHF.